This T cell receptor beta chain was obtained from a study of blood T cell repertoires in COVID-19. Looking at the study overall: The United States, Italy and Spain were the sources of the acute and convalescent COVID-19 samples. The cDNA or gDNA used as material had been derived from T cells, B-cell-depleted T cells, or PBMCs.

The CDR3 spans 14 residues. Germline lookup yields CDR1 MNHEY and CDR2 SMNVEV (reference sequence). After removal of 4 bases from V and 3 bases from J, the junction contained 4 bases not matched to a gene. Sequencing was performed with immunoSEQ multiplex PCR; in TCRdb, only in-frame clones are kept and a portion is missing. The sample comprises around 95,000 clones, less than 90% of which are singletons, and 7% to 9% rests with the top ten. The genes are TRBV27 and TRBJ2-5; TRBD1 agrees at 8 bases. This TCR derives from a man in his thirties or forties in a cohort sampled during active COVID-19. Sequenced: peripheral blood. The CDR3: CASSSGQGKETQYF. DNA for the CDR3: TGTGCCAGCAGTTCCGGACAGGGAAAAGAGACCCAGTACTTC.